Detailed here is one T cell receptor beta chain. The source of the sample is a study of long-term antiretroviral therapy in people with HIV. Treatment locations for all participants with HIV were in the United States. Before DNA extraction, 1-10 million cryopreserved PBMC were held in the samples. With 0 bases removed from V and 4 bases from J, the gap between germline ends came to 13 bases. The CDR3 sequence is 16 residues long. Per germline, CDR1 LGHNT and CDR2 FRNRAP. At the survey level, the v3.0 immunoSEQ assay was run. TCRdb keeps only in-frame clones here, not all; method: immunoSEQ multiplex PCR. This sample has tens of thousands of clones, with roughly 80% found just once.

The sample here was unsorted PBMCs, taken 1.1 years before starting antiretroviral therapy. The TCR was taken from a woman in her 40s with HIV. The chain carries TRBV12-5 and TRBJ1-5; D possibly corresponds to TRBD1 (5 bases). The CDR3 sequence is CASGLVPAGRNQPQHF. In DNA, the CDR3 is TGTGCTAGTGGTTTGGTACCCGCAGGGAGGAATCAGCCCCAGCATTTT.